This T cell receptor beta chain was identified during a study of brain T cells in children with intractable seizures. Study-level findings and limits: Pre-surgery blood may have been undersampled, hiding some clones. Patients' HCMV serostatus was unknown; virus specificity rests on CDR3 similarity alone.

The germline V gene has CDR1 KGHSH and CDR2 LQKENI. The CDR3 is 14 residues long. Unmatched junction bases numbered 8, after V lost 3 bases and J lost 7 bases. A single count supports this clone. The antigen is not known. Method: immunoSEQ multiplex PCR; TCRdb's copy keeps in-frame clones and lacks some. The repertoire holds about 80,000 clones, around nine tenths seen once, with less than 30% in the top ten. The sequenced cases were selected for having the highest brain T cell transcript signatures. At least one anti-epileptic drug was given before surgery. The rearrangement links TRBV18 to TRBJ2-5; 7 positions agree with TRBD2. The clonotype was recovered from a girl aged 2-9 years with Rasmussen encephalitis and intractable seizures. The source material was peripheral blood, sampled at surgery. CDR3 sequence reads: CASSPESGKATQYF. The DNA of the CDR3 is TGTGCCAGCTCACCCGAGAGCGGGAAGGCGACCCAGTACTTC.